This passage covers 20 T cell receptor beta chains from one sample sequenced in a study of metastatic and nonmetastatic thyroid tumors. MiXCR reprocessed the PCR reads for TCRdb. This sample yields about 40,000 clones, of which about 15% are seen a single time; 3.8% belongs to the top ten. None of the patients had undergone any treatment ahead of thyroid surgery. Sequencing was performed on blood. These receptors all come from a female donor with papillary thyroid cancer or a benign thyroid nodule (not recorded which). Some clones in this sample may be carry-over from other donors' samples.

This clone appeared many times. Being one base from a much bigger clone, this may be a read error. The chain is built from TRBV18 and TRBJ1-6; TRBD1 is a possible D gene (5 bases). The CDR3 totals 13 residues. The V gene's germline CDR1 is KGHSH and CDR2 LQKENI. The CDR3 bases are TGTGCCAGCCCACCACCTGGGGGAGGACCCCTCCACTTT. This gives the protein CASPPPGGGPLHF.

For this clone: The same CDR3 arises from other DNA sequences in this sample as well. The chain links TRBV7-2 to TRBJ1-1; no clear D. This CDR3 is 15 amino acids long. CDR1 and CDR2 from the germline V gene are SGHTA and FQGNSA. Trimming cost V 4 bases and J 0 bases, with 12 bases left between them. CDR3 nucleotides: TGTGCCAGCAGCTCACATACCGGTATGAACACTGAAGCTTTCTTT. As protein: CASSSHTGMNTEAFF.

The sample holds many counts of this clone. This chain uses TRBV11-2 with TRBJ2-7, with TRBD2 as a possible D gene (6 bases). The length of the CDR3 is 14 residues. The V gene lost 3 bases and the J gene lost 3 bases, with 12 bases spanning the gap. CDR1 is SGHAT and CDR2 is FQNNGV in the germline V gene. The CDR3 DNA sequence: TGTGCCAGCAGCTTCGTCGGGGGATACTACGAGCAGTACTTC. This translates into CASSFVGGYYEQYF.

This clone was found a few times. It may be a read error: a sequence one base away is much more abundant. This sequence joins TRBV10-3 and TRBJ2-7; 10 positions match TRBD2. The germline CDR1 and CDR2 sequences are ENHRY and SYGVKD. The CDR3 totals 15 residues. The CDR3 bases are TGTGCCATCAGTCCAGGACTAGCGGCCAACTACGAGAAGTACTTC. Its protein product is CAISPGLAANYEKYF.

The CDR3 nucleotides read TGTGCCAGCAGGATCCCCTCTTCGACAGCTAACTATGGCTACACCTTC. It specifies CASRIPSSTANYGYTF. V is TRBV28 and J is TRBJ1-2; a weak D match, TRBD1 (5 bases). This CDR3 spans 16 amino acids. The germline V gene encodes CDR1 MDHEN and CDR2 SYDVKM. The germline V and J ends were trimmed by 6 bases and 0 bases, with 17 bases remaining between them.

This clone was counted ten times or more. This sequence joins TRBV6-5 and TRBJ2-1; D uncertain. This CDR3 contains 11 residues. V lost 2 bases and J lost 6, with 2 bases in between. The germline CDR1 and CDR2 sequences are MNHEY and SVGAGI. DNA of the CDR3: TGTGCCAGCAGTTACGGCAATGAGCAGTTCTTC. Its translation: CASSYGNEQFF.

This clone was recorded many times. The J gene is TRBJ2-5, the V gene TRBV28, with D perhaps TRBD1 (6 bases). The V end lost 7 bases, the J end lost 4 bases, and 16 bases lay between the germline ends. Germline V gene data show CDR1 as MDHEN and CDR2 as SYDVKM. The CDR3 is 14 residues long. The chain's CDR3 is CASTRLGAGETQYF. The CDR3 region has the DNA TGTGCCAGCACCCGCCTGGGGGCTGGAGAGACCCAGTACTTC.

This clone showed up many times. V usage is TRBV15 and J usage is TRBJ1-2, with D possibly being TRBD1 (5 bases). This CDR3 is 13 amino acids long. CDR1 and CDR2 (germline): LNHNV, YYDKDF (reference sequence). V lost 7 bases and J lost 0, with 9 bases in between. CDR3 loop: CATTEGPNYGYTF. CDR3 nucleotide sequence: TGTGCCACCACCGAGGGACCTAACTATGGCTACACCTTC.

This clone was seen only once. The rearrangement uses TRBV5-1 and TRBJ2-5; TRBD2 matches at 8 bases. The CDR3 extends over 15 amino acids. Germline-derived CDR1 and CDR2 are SGHRS and YFSETQ. The V gene end was trimmed by 0 bases and the J gene end by 4 bases; junction bases not matched to a gene: 5. CDR3 DNA: TGCGCCAGCAGCTTGGCCGGGACTAGGGGAGAGACCCAGTACTTC. This gives the protein CASSLAGTRGETQYF.

Sample share makes this clone medium-sized. The chain links TRBV3-1 to TRBJ2-7, with D perhaps being TRBD1 or TRBD2 (5 bases each). Trimming pared 0 bases from V and 7 bases from J, leaving 13 bases between. This CDR3 region has 14 residues. CDR1 and CDR2 (germline): LGHDT, YNNKEL (reference sequence). The CDR3 reads CASSQEVQGREQYF. The CDR3 coding sequence is TGTGCCAGCAGCCAAGAAGTCCAGGGACGGGAGCAGTACTTC.

This clone was detected many times. The chain joins TRBV5-8 to TRBJ2-5; tentatively, D is TRBD2 (5 bases). The V gene lost 2 bases and the J gene lost 4 bases, with 6 bases spanning the gap. CDR1 and CDR2 from the germline V gene are SGHTS and YDEGEE. The CDR3 is 12 residues long. The CDR3 protein is CASSFEGETQYF. In DNA, the CDR3 is TGTGCCAGCAGCTTCGAGGGAGAGACCCAGTACTTC. The full variable domain, its missing parts supplied by reference TRBV5-8 and TRBJ2-5, is EAGVTQSPTHLIKTRGQQATLRCSPISGHTSVYWYQQALGLGLQFLLWYDEGEERNRGNFPPRFSGRQFPNYSSELNVNALELEDSALYLCASSFEGETQYFGPGTRLLVL.

J is TRBJ2-7 and V is TRBV30, with a tentative D call TRBD2 (5 bases). Germline CDR1 reads GTSNPN; CDR2 reads SVGIG (reference sequence). CDR3 size: 12 residues. Trimming removed 0 bases from V and 5 bases from J, with 8 bases in between. The CDR3 sequence is CAWSVSGNEQYF. The DNA of the CDR3 is TGTGCCTGGAGTGTTTCGGGGAACGAGCAGTACTTC.

This clone came up a few times. A read error may produce the germline difference seen at one junction end. The CDR3: CASSLTVGGSGANFLTF. CDR3 nucleotides: TGTGCCAGCAGCCTCACAGTAGGGGGGTCTGGGGCCAACTTCCTGACTTTC. The chain has TRBV6-1 and TRBJ2-6; D possibly uses TRBD1 or TRBD2 (6 bases each). This CDR3 is built from 17 residues. Looked up from germline, CDR1 is MNHNS and CDR2 is SASEGT.

This clone appeared many times. The chain uses TRBV7-9 and TRBJ2-7, with TRBD1 matching 8 bases. With V trimmed by 7 bases and J by 5 bases, 10 bases remained unmatched. CDR3 size: 14 residues. In germline, CDR1 is SEHNR, CDR2 FQNEAQ (reference sequence). Written as DNA, the CDR3 is TGTGCCAGCACCACAGGGGGGACAGCCCACGAGCAGTACTTC. Translated: CASTTGGTAHEQYF. The variable domain in full, completed from reference TRBV7-9 and TRBJ2-7, reads DTGVSQNPRHKITKRGQNVTFRCDPISEHNRLYWYRQTLGQGPEFLTYFQNEAQLEKSRLLSDRFSAERPKGSFSTLEIQRTEQGDSAMYLCASTTGGTAHEQYFGPGTRLTVT.

This clone was found many times. This chain joins TRBV9 and TRBJ2-7; D may be TRBD2 (6 bases). The CDR3 has 14 amino acids. Germline V gene sequence: CDR1 SGDLS, CDR2 YYNGEE. The germline V and J ends were trimmed by 3 bases and 2 bases, with 12 bases remaining between them. The CDR3 here is CASSAWGEPYEQYF. DNA for the CDR3: TGTGCCAGCAGCGCTTGGGGGGAGCCCTACGAGCAGTACTTC.

The chain couples TRBV15 to TRBJ2-1; 14 positions agree with TRBD2. J gave up 2 bases and V 3 bases, and 6 bases lay outside the gene matches. The CDR3 consists of 18 residues. Germline V gives CDR1 LNHNV, CDR2 YYDKDF (reference sequence). This CDR3 reads CATSRRTSGGKTYNEQFF. The CDR3, as DNA: TGTGCCACCAGCAGGCGGACTAGCGGGGGGAAGACCTACAATGAGCAGTTCTTC. The full variable domain, its missing parts supplied by reference TRBV15 and TRBJ2-1, is DAMVIQNPRYQVTQFGKPVTLSCSQTLNHNVMYWYQQKSSQAPKLLFHYYDKDFNNEADTPDNFQSRRPNTSFCFLDIRSPGLGDTAMYLCATSRRTSGGKTYNEQFFGPGTRLTVL.

Ten or more counts support this clone. The chain recombines TRBV5-6 with TRBJ1-6; 7 bases map to TRBD1. The CDR3 extends over 17 amino acids. J gave up 5 bases and V 2 bases, and 10 bases lay outside the gene matches. Germline CDR1 and CDR2: SGHDT and YYEEEE. CDR3 nucleotides: TGTGCCAGCAGCTTTGACAGGGAAGGGGCTAATAATTCACCCCTCCACTTT. Its translation: CASSFDREGANNSPLHF.

The rearrangement links TRBV3-1 to TRBJ2-7; D tentatively reads TRBD1 or TRBD2 (6 bases each). The CDR3 sequence is 16 residues long. Germline V CDR1 and CDR2: LGHDT, YNNKEL (reference sequence). V gave up 0 bases and J gave up 2 bases, with 14 bases separating them. CDR3 region: CASSQEGGHLTYEQYF. As DNA, the CDR3 is TGTGCCAGCAGCCAAGAGGGGGGACATCTTACCTACGAGCAGTACTTC.

This chain links TRBV10-3 with TRBJ2-7; 11 bases fit TRBD1. The CDR3 has 14 residues. Looked up from germline, CDR1 is ENHRY and CDR2 is SYGVKD. The trim removed 7 bases at V and 0 bases at J, leaving 2 bases unmatched. The CDR3 sequence is CAIKGQGDSYEQYF. The CDR3 region has the DNA TGTGCCATCAAGGGACAGGGGGACTCCTACGAGCAGTACTTC.

Ten or more counts support this clone. The chain uses TRBV6-2 or TRBV6-3 and TRBJ2-3; 8 nucleotides match TRBD2. V was pared by 5 bases and J by 0 bases, with 7 bases of the junction left unmatched. The CDR3 loop spans 16 amino acids. Germline V gene lookup returns CDR1 MNHEY and CDR2 SVGEGT. The CDR3 sequence is CASSGSGTSSTDTQYF. The CDR3 DNA reads as TGTGCCAGCAGTGGGTCCGGGACTAGTAGCACAGATACGCAGTATTTT.